Following are 10 T cell receptor beta chains from one sample sequenced in a study of tissue T cells after allogeneic stem cell transplantation (dated by TCRdb to 2021 to 2024). Library prep was done by the immunoSEQ multiplex PCR assay. Here the immuneACCESS table is served through TCRdb, limited to in-frame sequences with V and J called. Missing clones are a known gap in these copies; in checked studies unresolved V genes cover under half, and the rest lacks a known reason. The sample includes roughly 20,000 clones, with around 63% observed a single time. 0.35% to 0.45% of the sample is held by the ten biggest clonotypes. Sequenced input: blood. These receptors came from a female BALB/c mouse in good health. The strain's MHC haplotype is H2-d.

About this clone: Gene labels here are mouse ones. The CDR3 end is not reached by the read, which stops 1 residue before it; the germline J gene fills it in. This sample also contains other DNA sequences that code for the same CDR3. V gene TRBV3 combines with J gene TRBJ2-5, with 7 positions matching TRBD2. The CDR3 is 14 amino acids. V shed 1 base, J shed 4 bases, and the junction held 2 bases outside the gene matches. The germline V gene encodes CDR1 SNHLY and CDR2 FYNGKV (reference sequence). CDR3 amino acids: CASSLGLGEDTQYF. Incomplete CDR3 DNA: TGTGCCAGCAGCTTAGGGCTGGGGGAAGACACCCAGTAC. Using reference TRBV3 and TRBJ2-5 for the parts outside the CDR3, the full variable domain is GPKVLQIPSHQIIDMGQMVTLNCDPVSNHLYFYWYKQILGQQMEFLVNFYNGKVMEKSKLFKDQFSVERPDGSYFTLKIQPTALEDSAVYFCASSLGLGEDTQYFGPGTRLLVL.

Worth noting for this clone: Gene names denote mouse genes. The CDR3 protein is CASGDAWGGTSAETLYF. CDR3 bases read: TGTGCCAGCGGTGATGCCTGGGGGGGGACTAGTGCAGAAACGCTGTAT. The V call is TRBV13-2, the J call TRBJ2-3; 9 nucleotides align to TRBD2. Read sequence stops 1 residue before the CDR3 end, and the germline J gene provides the missing end. Trimming cost V 0 bases and J 0 bases; bases outside gene matches: 5. The CDR3 covers 17 residues. Germline CDR1 reads NNHNN; CDR2 reads SYGAGS (reference sequence).

With respect to this clone: Gene names are the mouse ones. The read comes to an end 1 residue before the CDR3 does, leaving the germline J gene to fill in the end. V and J are TRBV13-3 and TRBJ2-1; 10 bases line up with TRBD2. The germline V gene encodes CDR1 NNHDY and CDR2 SYVADS. The V segment lost 2 bases and the J segment 7 bases; nucleotides outside the gene matches: 3. This CDR3 contains 14 residues. The sequenced CDR3 bases are TGTGCCAGCAGTGACTGGGGGGGCGAAGCTGAGCAGTTC. Translating it yields CASSDWGGEAEQF. The entire CDR3 reads CASSDWGGEAEQFF.

A word on this clone: All gene names here are mouse names. The read ends 1 residue shy of where the CDR3 ends; the end is completed using the germline J gene. The chain combines TRBV4 with TRBJ2-5; the match to TRBD2 covers 7 bases. The trim removed 6 bases at V and 3 bases at J, leaving 6 bases unmatched. The CDR3 extends over 14 amino acids. CDR1 and CDR2 from the germline V gene are LGHDT and YNNKQL (reference sequence). CDR3: CASSRLGDQDTQYF. CDR3 bases read: TGTGCCAGCAGTCGGCTGGGGGATCAAGACACCCAGTAC.

On this clone: Gene names and germline refer to mouse. The read gets to within 1 residue of the CDR3 end, and the germline J gene fills in the rest. V and J are TRBV31 and TRBJ2-3, with D uncertain. The length of the CDR3 is 14 residues. Germline V gives CDR1 GKSSPN, CDR2 SITVG. V lost 1 base and J 0 bases, leaving 8 bases between the germline ends. The part of the CDR3 DNA that was read is TGTGCCTGGAGTCGCACGTCTAGTGCAGAAACGCTGTAT. Residues: CAWSRTSSAETLY. In full, the CDR3 reads CAWSRTSSAETLYF.

In regard to this clone: Mouse gene names apply. The CDR3 DNA, read in part, is TGTGCCAGCAGTGATTCCATTAGTCAAAACACCTTGTAC. Its translation: CASSDSISQNTLY. From start to end, the CDR3 is CASSDSISQNTLYF. V and J are TRBV13-1 and TRBJ2-4; D not certain. The read terminates 1 residue ahead of where the CDR3 ends, so the germline J gene completes it. Germline lookup yields CDR1 NSHNY and CDR2 SYGAGN. The CDR3 runs to 14 residues. V dropped 1 base and J dropped 0 bases, with 6 bases sitting between them.

This clone appeared a few times. The germline and genes are mouse ones. From the germline J gene comes the end of the CDR3, since the read stops 1 residue before it. This sequence joins TRBV1 and TRBJ2-7; a weak D match, TRBD2 (5 bases). The CDR3 loop spans 15 amino acids. The germline CDR1 and CDR2 sequences are NSQYPW and LRSPGD (reference sequence). V was clipped by 0 bases and J by 1 base, with 10 bases between them. Partial CDR3 DNA: TGCACCTGCAGTGCAGATCAGTGGGGTTCCTATGAACAGTAC. Protein: CTCSADQWGSYEQY. The full CDR3 protein is CTCSADQWGSYEQYF.

With respect to this clone: At one of its ends the junction is not consistent with the germline gene, which may arise from a read error. Germline and genes here are mouse. The read halts 1 residue ahead of the CDR3 end, with the missing end drawn from the germline J gene. J is TRBJ2-3 and V is TRBV2; D is undetermined. Germline CDR1 is LGHNA and CDR2 is YSYQKL. The CDR3 runs to 10 residues. The CDR3 bases that were read are TGTGCCAGCAGCCAAGAAATGCTGTAT. This sequence encodes CASSQEMLY. The whole CDR3 protein is CASSQEMLYF.

This clone was counted between two and nine times. The gene symbols are mouse symbols. Sequencing ends 1 residue short of the CDR3 end; the germline J gene provides the rest. The chain uses TRBV19 and TRBJ1-5; D perhaps matches TRBD1 (5 bases). This CDR3 has 12 amino acids. Deletions cut 2 bases from V and 9 bases from J, with 9 bases between. Germline V gives CDR1 FNHDT, CDR2 SITEND (reference sequence). CDR3 in amino acids: CASSILTGAPLF. CDR3 DNA (partial): TGTGCCAGCAGTATCCTCACAGGGGCTCCGCTT. The whole variable domain, filled in from reference TRBV19 and TRBJ1-5, reads GGIITQTPKFLIGQEGQKLTLKCQQNFNHDTMYWYRQDSGKGLRLIYYSITENDLQKGDLSEGYDASREKKSSFSLTVTSAQKNEMAVFLCASSILTGAPLFGEGTRLSVL.

As to this clone: All gene names here are mouse names. The CDR3 goes on 1 residue after the read ends, and that part is filled in from the germline J gene. J is TRBJ1-4 and V is TRBV31; the match to TRBD1 covers 9 bases. Trimming took 3 bases from V and 3 from J; bases not matched to a gene: 5. The CDR3 length is 15 residues. Germline CDR1 GKSSPN, CDR2 SITVG. The CDR3 region is CAWSLDRGPNERLFF. CDR3 DNA, as far as it was read: TGTGCCTGGAGCCTGGACAGGGGACCCAACGAAAGATTATTT.